The clone carrying this T cell receptor beta chain came up a few times. Its antigen is undetermined. Possible read error: a much larger clone is one base away. The data derive from a study of T cells in Graves' hyperthyroidism and ophthalmopathy. Study-wide points: The model made its ophthalmopathy prediction, and onset followed a median around 6.5 months later. Most expanded thyroid clonotypes above 0.001 recurred in blood.

Amplified TCR beta CDR3 regions came from RNA transcripts. The study used the HTBI primer set for a first-round RT-PCR of the TCR CDR3. Each CDR3 protein is one row after TCRdb ran MiXCR on the multiplex PCR reads. The sample has about 640,000 distinct CDR3 sequences; less than 45% are singletons. Trimming removed 3 bases at V and 1 base at J, with 14 bases between. Germline V CDR1 and CDR2: KGHDR, SFDVKD. The CDR3 is made up of 16 amino acids. The chain is built from TRBV24-1 and TRBJ1-1; no reliable D call. This sequence was found in an adult man with Graves' disease, either hyperthyroidism or ophthalmopathy (not recorded which). The material sequenced was peripheral blood or thyroid tissue (not recorded which). This CDR3 reads CATSDRDWTANTEAFF. In DNA form, the CDR3 reads TGTGCCACCAGTGATAGGGATTGGACGGCGAACACTGAAGCTTTCTTT.